This passage covers 9 T cell receptor beta chains from one sample sequenced in a study of T cells in Graves' hyperthyroidism and ophthalmopathy. Authors of the study amplified TCR beta CDR3 regions from RNA transcripts. HTBI primers were used for first-round RT-PCR of the TCR CDR3. TCRdb itself ran the multiplex PCR reads through MiXCR, one entry per CDR3 protein. The table records 250,000 to 400,000 distinct CDR3 sequences, about 13% of them present only once. The sample comprised blood. The receptor source for this set is a woman aged 40-49 years with Graves' ophthalmopathy.

The table lists this clonotype with many counts. The chain joins TRBV6-1 to TRBJ2-1; TRBD2 aligns across 7 bases. CDR3 length: 13 amino acids. J was trimmed by 7 bases and V by 0 bases; bases with no gene match: 0. Germline V gene sequence: CDR1 MNHNS, CDR2 SASEGT. CDR3 coding DNA: TGTGCCAGCAGTGAAGCGGGAGGGAATGAGCAGTTCTTC. Its translation: CASSEAGGNEQFF.

The sample holds a few counts of this clonotype. This chain links TRBV6-1 with TRBJ2-2; D is possibly TRBD1 (8 bases). Trimming removed 6 bases at V and 7 bases at J, with 18 bases between. The CDR3 extends over 15 amino acids. Per the germline V gene, CDR1 is MNHNS and CDR2 is SASEGT. The CDR3 DNA is TGTGCCAGCAGGAAAAAGCGGGACAGGATCGGGGAGCTGTTTTTT. Translating gives CASRKKRDRIGELFF.

At least ten counts were recorded for this clonotype. The chain joins TRBV7-9 to TRBJ2-7; 9 bases fit TRBD1. The CDR3 has 14 amino acids. With 1 base clipped from V and 6 bases from J, the junction kept 4 bases outside the gene matches. The germline V gene encodes CDR1 SEHNR and CDR2 FQNEAQ (reference sequence). The CDR3 here is CASSLDGTGIEQYF. CDR3 nucleotides: TGTGCCAGCAGCTTAGACGGGACAGGGATCGAGCAGTACTTC.

The sample holds many counts of this clonotype. This rearrangement joins TRBV6-1 to TRBJ1-1, with TRBD1 as a possible D gene (5 bases). Looked up from germline, CDR1 is MNHNS and CDR2 is SASEGT. This CDR3 contains 14 residues. V lost 5 bases to trimming and J lost 5 bases, with 15 bases between them. In nucleotides, the CDR3 is TGTGCCAGCAGTCCCTCCGGGGCGGGTACTGAAGCTTTCTTT. Translated, it gives CASSPSGAGTEAFF.

The table lists this clonotype with a few counts. The chain combines TRBV25-1 with TRBJ1-6; no definite D call. V lost 5 bases, J lost 10 bases, and 12 bases lay in between. The CDR3 loop spans 13 amino acids. Germline V gene data show CDR1 as MGHDK and CDR2 as SYGVNS. CDR3 in DNA: TGTGCCAGCAGTTACAATTCGGGGTCACCCCTCCACTTT. Amino acids: CASSYNSGSPLHF.

J is TRBJ2-1 and V is TRBV2; D is possibly TRBD1 or TRBD2 (5 bases each). The CDR3 contains 16 residues. Germline-derived CDR1 and CDR2 are SNHLY and FYNNEI. V dropped 0 bases and J dropped 6 bases, with 15 bases sitting between them. The CDR3 loop reads CASSEARVEGLNEQFF. The CDR3 bases are TGTGCCAGCAGTGAAGCGCGGGTTGAGGGGCTCAATGAGCAGTTCTTC. The full variable domain, rest sourced from reference TRBV2 and TRBJ2-1, is EPEVTQTPSHQVTQMGQEVILRCVPISNHLYFYWYRQILGQKVEFLVSFYNNEISEKSEIFDDQFSVERPDGSNFTLKIRSTKLEDSAMYFCASSEARVEGLNEQFFGPGTRLTVL.

A word on this clonotype: A single base separates this from a much larger clone, so it may be a read error. CDR3: CSVVGYEQFF. The CDR3 DNA reads TGCAGCGTTGTAGGCTATGAGCAGTTCTTC. V usage is TRBV29-1 and J usage is TRBJ2-1; D unresolved. CDR3 length: 10 residues. Trimming cost V 4 bases and J 8 bases, with 6 bases left between them. The germline gives CDR1 SQVTM, CDR2 ANQGSEA.

The sample holds a few counts of this clonotype. This rearrangement joins TRBV27 to TRBJ1-1; weak D call: TRBD1 (5 bases). Trimming pared 1 base from V and 4 bases from J, leaving 10 bases between. The V gene's germline CDR1 is MNHEY and CDR2 SMNVEV (reference sequence). CDR3 length equals 14 residues. The CDR3 DNA reads TGTGCCAGCAGTTTATGGGGGAGTGGCACTGAAGCTTTCTTT. It encodes CASSLWGSGTEAFF.

The sample holds a few counts of this clonotype. The DNA for the CDR3 is TGTGCCAGTAGTATAGCCTTACGACAGGGGGGTTACACTGAAGCTTTCTTT. Protein product: CASSIALRQGGYTEAFF. The chain couples TRBV19 to TRBJ1-1; 9 nucleotides match TRBD1. The junction had 9 bases not matched to a gene; V was cut back by 1 base and J by 3 bases. CDR1 and CDR2 (germline): LNHDA, SQIVND (reference sequence). The CDR3 spans 17 residues.